This passage covers 13 T cell receptor beta chains from one sample sequenced in a study of cytomegalovirus exposure and HLA in healthy donors. The PCR contained 60 Vbeta and 13 Jbeta primers. The protocol was immunoSEQ multiplex PCR, while the TCRdb copy is restricted to in-frame clones and leaves out a portion. The sample lists approximately 80,000 clones, 70% to 85% occurring once. The sample taken for sequencing was PBMCs. The receptor source for this set is a man between 25 and 39 years old in good health and CMV-seropositive.

The chain is built from TRBV7-6 and TRBJ1-1; D is ambiguous. Between the trimmed V and J ends, which lost 5 bases and 5 bases, there was a span of 12 bases. The CDR3 totals 13 residues. CDR1 is SGHVS, CDR2 FNYEAQ, per germline. Written as DNA, the CDR3 is TGTGCCAGCAGCCCTTCGGGAGGAACTGAAGCTTTCTTT. It is translated as CASSPSGGTEAFF. Full variable domain (missing parts from reference TRBV7-6 and TRBJ1-1): GAGVSQSPRYKVTKRGQDVALRCDPISGHVSLYWYRQALGQGPEFLTYFNYEAQQDKSGLPNDRFSAERPEGSISTLTIQRTEQRDSAMYRCASSPSGGTEAFFGQGTRLTVV.

The chain combines TRBV5-1 with TRBJ1-6, with 8 bases identical to TRBD1. Germline V gives CDR1 SGHRS, CDR2 YFSETQ. J was trimmed by 13 bases and V by 4 bases; bases with no gene match: 4. The CDR3 covers 12 residues. CDR3 DNA: TGCGCCAGCAGCGGCACAGGGGGTCCCCTCCACTTT. It is translated as CASSGTGGPLHF. Based on the CDR3 plus reference TRBV5-1 and TRBJ1-6, the full variable domain is KAGVTQTPRYLIKTRGQQVTLSCSPISGHRSVSWYQQTPGQGLQFLFEYFSETQRNKGNFPGRFSGRQFSNSRSEMNVSTLELGDSALYLCASSGTGGPLHFGNGTRLTVT.

This chain joins TRBV6-5 and TRBJ2-7; TRBD2 matches at 9 bases. This CDR3 has 15 amino acids. CDR1 and CDR2 (germline): MNHEY, SVGAGI. V was pared by 2 bases and J by 2 bases, with 4 bases of the junction left unmatched. The CDR3 reads CASSYRIAGAYEQYF. CDR3 sequence (DNA): TGTGCCAGCAGTTACCGAATAGCGGGGGCCTACGAGCAGTACTTC.

V usage is TRBV7-2 and J usage is TRBJ1-1; TRBD1 might be the D (5 bases). Per the germline V gene, CDR1 is SGHTA and CDR2 is FQGNSA. V was clipped by 6 bases and J by 1 base, with 15 bases between them. This CDR3 is 15 amino acids long. The CDR3 DNA follows: TGTGCCAGCAGGCCGATACAGGAGCCGAACACTGAAGCTTTCTTT. It encodes CASRPIQEPNTEAFF.

This chain links TRBV30 with TRBJ2-1, with 7 bases lining up with TRBD2. CDR1 GTSNPN and CDR2 SVGIG come from the germline V gene (reference sequence). V shed 0 bases and J 1 base; nucleotides not matched to a gene: 9. CDR3 length equals 17 residues. CDR3 DNA: TGTGCCTGGAGTGTAGGCGGCGGGAGTGTTTCCTACAATGAGCAGTTCTTC. Amino acid sequence: CAWSVGGGSVSYNEQFF.

V gene TRBV7-8 combines with J gene TRBJ2-3, with TRBD2 matching over 8 bases. The germline CDR1 and CDR2 sequences are SGHVS and FQNEAQ. The length of the CDR3 is 17 residues. The ends lost 2 bases at V and 6 bases at J; junction bases unmatched: 13. The CDR3 nucleotides read TGTGCCAGCAGCTTACGGCTAGCGGGTTCACTGGAGGATACGCAGTATTTT. It is translated as CASSLRLAGSLEDTQYF. The complete variable domain, with remaining parts taken from reference TRBV7-8 and TRBJ2-3, reads GAGVSQSPRYKVAKRGQDVALRCDPISGHVSLFWYQQALGQGPEFLTYFQNEAQLDKSGLPSDRFFAERPEGSVSTLKIQRTQQEDSAVYLCASSLRLAGSLEDTQYFGPGTRLTVL.

Remarks on this clone: The sample holds other DNA sequences that translate to the same CDR3. This chain uses TRBV19 with TRBJ1-4; 7 bases map to TRBD1. V lost 5 bases and J lost 7; bases outside the gene matches: 10. Germline V gene sequence: CDR1 LNHDA, CDR2 SQIVND (reference sequence). The CDR3 loop spans 15 amino acids. CDR3 coding DNA: TGTGCCAGTAGTGGACCGGGACAGAGGAGTGAAAAACTGTTTTTT. It yields the protein CASSGPGQRSEKLFF.

The CDR3 DNA reads as TGCGCCAGCAGCCAAGGGTTGGCGGCTAACTATGGCTACACCTTC. Protein sequence: CASSQGLAANYGYTF. The chain uses TRBV4-3 and TRBJ1-2, with unresolved D. Germline V gives CDR1 LGHNA, CDR2 YSLEER. Trimming removed 1 base from V and 0 bases from J, with 9 bases in between. This CDR3 has 15 residues.

The genes are TRBV5-1 and TRBJ1-4, with D possibly matching TRBD1 (5 bases). The CDR3 has 15 residues. Per germline, CDR1 SGHRS and CDR2 YFSETQ. V dropped 0 bases and J dropped 7 bases, with 13 bases sitting between them. The chain's CDR3 is CASSLEGDTIEKLFF. As DNA, the CDR3 is TGCGCCAGCAGCTTGGAAGGGGATACCATTGAAAAACTGTTTTTT.

This clone was detected only a few times. The rearrangement uses TRBV11-1 and TRBJ2-2; D is unresolved. V was shortened by 1 base and J by 9 bases, with 9 bases between the two germline ends. This CDR3 has 13 amino acids. CDR1 and CDR2 (germline): SGHAT, FQDESV (reference sequence). The CDR3 coding sequence is TGTGCCAGCAGCTTAGATTTGCAGAGGGAGCTGTTTTTT. Residues: CASSLDLQRELFF.

This clone was seen only a few times. This chain connects TRBV28 to TRBJ1-5; D gene ambiguous. This CDR3 is built from 14 residues. Trimming took 8 bases from V and 1 from J, leaving 12 bases between them. Germline V gives CDR1 MDHEN, CDR2 SYDVKM. The CDR3 here is CASGLEVSNQPQHF. CDR3 nucleotide sequence: TGTGCCAGCGGCCTTGAGGTGAGCAATCAGCCCCAGCATTTT.

The chain recombines TRBV5-1 with TRBJ2-5, with TRBD2 identical over 7 bases. With 7 bases clipped from V and 6 bases from J, the junction kept 12 bases outside the gene matches. CDR1 and CDR2 from the germline V gene are SGHRS and YFSETQ. The CDR3 has 14 amino acids. The CDR3 nucleotides are TGCGCCAGCGCCCCTGGGGGAGGGGAAAAGACCCAGTACTTC. This codes for CASAPGGGEKTQYF.

The chain carries TRBV19 and TRBJ1-1; TRBD1 aligns across 7 bases. There are 13 residues in the CDR3. Germline V gene data show CDR1 as LNHDA and CDR2 as SQIVND (reference sequence). Trimming removed 4 bases from V and 7 bases from J; junction bases left unmatched: 6. The CDR3 coding sequence is TGTGCCAGTAGTACCGACAGGGAAGGTGAAGCTTTCTTT. Translated, it gives CASSTDREGEAFF.